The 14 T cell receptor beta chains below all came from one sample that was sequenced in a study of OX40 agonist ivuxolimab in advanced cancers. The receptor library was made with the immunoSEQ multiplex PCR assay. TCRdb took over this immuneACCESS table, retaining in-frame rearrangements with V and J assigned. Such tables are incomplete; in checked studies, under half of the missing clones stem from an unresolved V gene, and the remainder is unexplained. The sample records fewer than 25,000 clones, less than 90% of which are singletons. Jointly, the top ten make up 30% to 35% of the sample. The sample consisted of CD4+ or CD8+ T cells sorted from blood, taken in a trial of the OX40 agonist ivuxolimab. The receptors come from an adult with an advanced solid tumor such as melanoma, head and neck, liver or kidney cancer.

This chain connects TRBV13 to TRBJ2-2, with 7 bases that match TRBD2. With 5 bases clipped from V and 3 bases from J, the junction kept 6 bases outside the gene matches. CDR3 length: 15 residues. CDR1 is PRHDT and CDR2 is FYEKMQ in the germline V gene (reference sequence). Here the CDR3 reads CASSLLAEYTGELFF. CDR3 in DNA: TGTGCCAGCAGCCTGCTAGCGGAGTACACCGGGGAGCTGTTTTTT. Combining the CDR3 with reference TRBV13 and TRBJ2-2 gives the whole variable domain AAGVIQSPRHLIKEKRETATLKCYPIPRHDTVYWYQQGPGQDPQFLISFYEKMQSDKGSIPDRFSAQQFSDYHSELNMSSLELGDSALYFCASSLLAEYTGELFFGEGSRLTVL.

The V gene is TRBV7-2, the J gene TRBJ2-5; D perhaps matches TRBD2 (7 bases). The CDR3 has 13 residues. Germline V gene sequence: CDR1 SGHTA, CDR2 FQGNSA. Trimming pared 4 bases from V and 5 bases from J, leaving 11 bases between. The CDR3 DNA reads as TGTGCCAGCAGCTCGGGGAGGGGGGAGACCCAGTACTTC. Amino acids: CASSSGRGETQYF.

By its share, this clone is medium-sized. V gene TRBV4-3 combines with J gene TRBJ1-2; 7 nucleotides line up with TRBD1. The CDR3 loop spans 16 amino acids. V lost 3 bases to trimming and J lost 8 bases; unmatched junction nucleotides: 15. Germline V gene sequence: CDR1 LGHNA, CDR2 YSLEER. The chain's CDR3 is CASSQVPGQTSGGYTF. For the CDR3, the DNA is TGCGCCAGCAGCCAGGTTCCGGGACAGACCTCGGGGGGCTACACCTTC.

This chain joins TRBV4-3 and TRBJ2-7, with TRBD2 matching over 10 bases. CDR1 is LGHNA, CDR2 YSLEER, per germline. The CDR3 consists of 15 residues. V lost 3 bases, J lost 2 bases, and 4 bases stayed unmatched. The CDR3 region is CASSHAAGGAYEQYF. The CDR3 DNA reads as TGCGCCAGCAGCCATGCAGCGGGGGGGGCCTACGAGCAGTACTTC.

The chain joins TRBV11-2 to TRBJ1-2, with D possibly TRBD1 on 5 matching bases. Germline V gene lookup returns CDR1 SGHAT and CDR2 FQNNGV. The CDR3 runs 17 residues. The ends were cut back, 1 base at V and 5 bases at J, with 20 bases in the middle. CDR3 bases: TGTGCCAGCAGCTTAGGAGCCGGGTCCCAAGACAGATATGGCTACACCTTC. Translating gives CASSLGAGSQDRYGYTF.

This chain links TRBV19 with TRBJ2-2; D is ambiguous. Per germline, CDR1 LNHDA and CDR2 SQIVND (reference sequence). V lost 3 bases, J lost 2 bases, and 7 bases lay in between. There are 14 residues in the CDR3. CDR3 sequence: CASSINRNTGELFF. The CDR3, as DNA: TGTGCCAGTAGTATCAACCGCAACACCGGGGAGCTGTTTTTT.

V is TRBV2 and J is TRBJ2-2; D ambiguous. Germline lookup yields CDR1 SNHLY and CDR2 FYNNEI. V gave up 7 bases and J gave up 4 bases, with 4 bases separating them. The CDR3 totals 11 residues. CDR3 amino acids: CASKGTGELFF. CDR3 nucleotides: TGTGCCAGCAAGGGCACCGGGGAGCTGTTTTTT.

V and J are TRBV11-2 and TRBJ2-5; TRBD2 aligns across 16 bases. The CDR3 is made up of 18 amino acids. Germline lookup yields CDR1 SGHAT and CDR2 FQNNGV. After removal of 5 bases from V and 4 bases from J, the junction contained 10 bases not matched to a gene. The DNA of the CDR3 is TGTGCCAGCAGCCTAGGGACTAGCGGGAGGGCCGGCTCAGAGACCCAGTACTTC. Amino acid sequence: CASSLGTSGRAGSETQYF.

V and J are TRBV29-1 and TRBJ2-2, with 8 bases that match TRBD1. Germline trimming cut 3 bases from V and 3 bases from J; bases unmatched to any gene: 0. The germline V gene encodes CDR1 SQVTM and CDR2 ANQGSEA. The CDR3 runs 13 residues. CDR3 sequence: CSVEDRDTGELFF. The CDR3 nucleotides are TGCAGCGTTGAGGACAGGGACACCGGGGAGCTGTTTTTT.

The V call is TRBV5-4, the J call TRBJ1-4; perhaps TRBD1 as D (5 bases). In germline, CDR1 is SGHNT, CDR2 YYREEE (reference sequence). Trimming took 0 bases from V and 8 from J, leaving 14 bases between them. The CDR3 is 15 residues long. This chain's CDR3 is CASSLGRGAEEKLFF. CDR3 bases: TGTGCCAGCAGCTTGGGTCGGGGCGCGGAGGAAAAACTGTTTTTT.

The CDR3, as DNA: TGTGCCAGCAGTTCCCGGACCCAAATGGGAGAGACCCAGTACTTC. Protein sequence: CASSSRTQMGETQYF. The V call is TRBV7-9, the J call TRBJ2-5; no clear D. This CDR3 comprises 15 residues. Deletions cut 6 bases from V and 4 bases from J, with 18 bases between. CDR1 and CDR2 from the germline V gene are SEHNR and FQNEAQ (reference sequence).

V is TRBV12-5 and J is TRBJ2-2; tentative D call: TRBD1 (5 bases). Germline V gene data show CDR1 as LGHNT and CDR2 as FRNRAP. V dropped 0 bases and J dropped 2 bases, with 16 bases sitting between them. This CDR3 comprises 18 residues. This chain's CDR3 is CASGLVGDRWGNTGELFF. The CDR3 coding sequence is TGTGCTAGTGGTTTGGTAGGTGACAGATGGGGCAACACCGGGGAGCTGTTTTTT.

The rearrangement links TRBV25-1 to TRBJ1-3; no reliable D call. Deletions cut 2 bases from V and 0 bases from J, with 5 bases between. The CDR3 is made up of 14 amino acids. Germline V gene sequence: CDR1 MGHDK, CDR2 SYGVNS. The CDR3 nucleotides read TGTGCCAGCAGTGAAGGCAGCTCTGGAAACACCATATATTTT. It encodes CASSEGSSGNTIYF.

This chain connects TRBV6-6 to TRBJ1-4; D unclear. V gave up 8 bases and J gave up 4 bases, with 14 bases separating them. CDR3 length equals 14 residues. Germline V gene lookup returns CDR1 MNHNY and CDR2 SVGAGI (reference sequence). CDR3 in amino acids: CASVAAADNEKLFF. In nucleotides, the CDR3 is TGTGCCAGCGTAGCGGCAGCCGATAATGAAAAACTGTTTTTT.